Listed here is a single T cell receptor beta chain. Via MiXCR, TCRdb re-called the 5' RACE reads, giving one row per CDR3 protein. The data contain 65,000 to 95,000 distinct CDR3 sequences, over 9% of them singletons. The CDR3 has 15 amino acids. The germline CDR1 and CDR2 sequences are SEHNR and FQNEAQ (reference sequence). V was pared by 2 bases and J by 5 bases, with 15 bases between. The data are from a study of early T cells in non-severe SARS-CoV-2 infection. This TCR was sampled from an adult who was a healthcare worker with PCR-confirmed SARS-CoV-2 infection or an uninfected control (not recorded which). J is TRBJ1-1 and V is TRBV7-9, with D hard to call. Sample: whole blood. This chain's CDR3 is CASSLKQGRGTEAFF. Here the CDR3 DNA reads TGTGCCAGCAGCTTAAAACAAGGACGAGGGACTGAAGCTTTCTTT.